This TCR beta chain was sequenced in a study of OX40 agonist ivuxolimab in advanced cancers. Whole-study context: Dose-escalation patients were diagnosed with hepatocellular carcinoma, melanoma, renal cell cancer or head and neck cancer. Study-wide results and limits: There were, on average, more expanded clones in CD8+ T cells than in CD4+. Some patients who did not respond also had low normalized T-cell clonal expansion.

The CDR3 covers 14 residues. Germline V gene data show CDR1 as LNHDA and CDR2 as SQIVND (reference sequence). With 6 bases clipped from V and 0 bases from J, the junction kept 2 bases outside the gene matches. Profiling relied on immunoSEQ multiplex PCR, and the TCRdb table lists in-frame clones only, not all of them. The table lists about 63,000 clones, 75% to 90% of them singletons. As concerns this clone: Its antigen is not known.

The V gene is TRBV19, the J gene TRBJ2-7; 10 bases are a match to TRBD2. This sequence originates from an adult with an advanced solid tumor such as melanoma, head and neck, liver or kidney cancer. Here the sequenced sample was CD4+ or CD8+ T cells sorted from blood, taken in a trial of the OX40 agonist ivuxolimab. The CDR3 DNA is TGTGCCAGTAGGGGGACTAGCGACTCCTACGAGCAGTACTTC. Its translation: CASRGTSDSYEQYF.